Following are 28 T cell receptor beta chains from one sample sequenced in a study of blood T cells in healthy people across ages (dated by TCRdb to the mid-2010s). Receptor amplification or capture employed 5' RACE. Sequencer: Illumina HiSeq 2500. A second PCR of roughly 7 to 11 cycles was performed with a sample-barcoded 5' primer and a J-beta primer mix. TCRdb reanalyzed the raw reads on its own, using fastp at Q25 for trimming and MiXCR for clone calling, and kept in-frame beta chains. Rows merge per CDR3 protein into single entries with the most common DNA and genes. This sample comprises about 1.5 million distinct CDR3 sequences, about 45% of them detected only once. Together, the top ten hold 4% of the sample. The sample taken for sequencing was blood. These receptors came from a woman younger than 30 in good health.

This chain links TRBV6-1 with TRBJ2-2; TRBD1 agrees at 8 bases. Germline trimming cut 5 bases from V and 4 bases from J; bases unmatched to any gene: 6. The CDR3 extends over 15 amino acids. Germline V gives CDR1 MNHNS, CDR2 SASEGT. The CDR3 loop reads CASSTTGGPTGELFF. DNA of the CDR3: TGTGCCAGCAGTACTACAGGGGGGCCCACCGGGGAGCTGTTTTTT.

The CDR3 is CASSRGQGVYNEQYF. CDR3 coding DNA: TGTGCCAGCAGTAGGGGTCAGGGGGTTTACAATGAGCAGTACTTC. The chain employs TRBV27 and TRBJ2-5; 7 nucleotides align to TRBD1. The CDR3 extends over 15 amino acids. Trimming at V came to 5 bases and at J to 11 bases, leaving 17 bases not matched to a gene. From germline, CDR1 is MNHEY and CDR2 SMNVEV (reference sequence).

This clonotype was seen more than once but under ten times. The rearrangement uses TRBV7-6 and TRBJ2-5; D is undetermined. Germline V lookup: CDR1 SGHVS, CDR2 FNYEAQ. The CDR3 has 14 amino acids. V shed 1 base and J shed 11 bases, with 17 bases lying between them. The CDR3 DNA is TGTGCCAGCAGCTTAGAGGCCAGTCTGGCTGAGCAGTACTTC. It is translated as CASSLEASLAEQYF.

V gene TRBV9 combines with J gene TRBJ2-7; TRBD2 is a possible D gene (7 bases). Germline V gene data show CDR1 as SGDLS and CDR2 as YYNGEE. The CDR3 consists of 16 residues. Trimming left V 2 bases short and J 2 bases short, with 17 bases between. The CDR3 DNA reads as TGTGCCAGCAGCGTGGGAGGGGGGACTTCCACCTACGAGCAGTACTTC. It yields the protein CASSVGGGTSTYEQYF.

The chain employs TRBV27 and TRBJ2-7; D not resolved. The CDR3 spans 14 residues. The V end was cut by 10 bases, the J end by 2 bases, with 18 bases between. CDR1 is MNHEY, CDR2 SMNVEV, per germline (reference sequence). The CDR3 sequence is CANPNAARPYEQYF. CDR3 sequence (DNA): TGTGCCAACCCTAACGCGGCAAGACCCTACGAGCAGTACTTC.

This clonotype turned up a few times. The J gene is TRBJ2-1, the V gene TRBV30; 9 bases agree with TRBD2. J was trimmed by 5 bases and V by 3 bases; bases with no gene match: 8. The CDR3 has 15 amino acids. From germline, CDR1 is GTSNPN and CDR2 SVGIG (reference sequence). The CDR3 spells CAWSLEAGGHNEQFF. CDR3 nucleotides: TGTGCCTGGAGCCTTGAAGCGGGAGGACACAATGAGCAGTTCTTC.

The chain carries TRBV5-1 and TRBJ1-4; TRBD1 might be the D (6 bases). The V and J ends lost 4 bases and 8 bases respectively, with 15 bases between them. The CDR3 loop spans 14 amino acids. CDR1 SGHRS and CDR2 YFSETQ come from the germline V gene. As DNA, the CDR3 is TGCGCCAGCAGCATGGACAGAATGGCCGAAAAACTGTTTTTT. Its protein product is CASSMDRMAEKLFF.

CDR3 residues: CSARDLPSGTYEQYF. The CDR3 DNA is TGCAGTGCTAGAGACTTGCCAAGCGGTACCTACGAGCAGTACTTC. This chain connects TRBV20-1 to TRBJ2-4, with TRBD2 as a possible D gene (5 bases). The J call may be in error: the DNA end matches TRBJ2-7 better. In germline, CDR1 is DFQATT, CDR2 SNEGSKA (reference sequence). The CDR3 loop spans 15 amino acids.

This sequence joins TRBV27 and TRBJ2-1; D is possibly TRBD1 or TRBD2 (6 bases each). CDR1 and CDR2 from the germline V gene are MNHEY and SMNVEV (reference sequence). The CDR3 has 14 amino acids. V shed 6 bases and J shed 9 bases, with 18 bases lying between them. The CDR3 spells CASRAYTGGGEQFF. CDR3 sequence (DNA): TGTGCCAGCAGAGCCTATACAGGAGGGGGTGAGCAGTTCTTC.

This clonotype has a handful of counts. The rearrangement joins TRBV5-1 to TRBJ2-4; possible D gene TRBD1, 6 bases. Germline CDR1 SGHRS, CDR2 YFSETQ. Trimming removed 4 bases at V and 5 bases at J, with 16 bases between. The CDR3 extends over 15 amino acids. The CDR3 sequence: CASSDAQGNQNIQYF. The DNA for the CDR3 is TGCGCCAGCAGCGACGCTCAGGGGAACCAAAACATTCAGTACTTC.

A remark on this clonotype: The junction departs from the called germline gene at one end, perhaps through a read error. The chain uses TRBV4-2 and TRBJ1-4; unclear D gene. This CDR3 contains 12 residues. Looked up from germline, CDR1 is LGHNA and CDR2 is YNFKEQ. CDR3 region: CASGQEGEKLFF. The CDR3 nucleotides read TGTGCCAGCGGCCAAGAAGGGGAAAAACTGTTTTTT.

This chain uses TRBV20-1 with TRBJ2-1, with D possibly TRBD2 on 5 matching bases. The germline V gene has CDR1 DFQATT and CDR2 SNEGSKA (reference sequence). The CDR3 is made up of 12 amino acids. Trimming left V 0 bases short and J 9 bases short, with 9 bases between. The DNA of the CDR3 is TGCAGTGCTAGAGATCTCGGGATTGAGCAGTTCTTC. As protein: CSARDLGIEQFF.

The chain uses TRBV27 and TRBJ2-1, with 9 bases aligning to TRBD2. CDR3 length: 15 amino acids. Germline lookup yields CDR1 MNHEY and CDR2 SMNVEV (reference sequence). V gave up 8 bases and J gave up 0 bases; unmatched junction bases: 5. CDR3 loop: CASGSGGFSYNEQFF. CDR3 nucleotides: TGTGCCAGCGGGAGCGGGGGGTTCTCCTACAATGAGCAGTTCTTC.

The CDR3: CASSPGHTGWDEQYF. In nucleotides, the CDR3 is TGTGCCAGCAGCCCGGGACACACTGGCTGGGACGAGCAGTACTTC. The chain employs TRBV7-9 and TRBJ2-7; a weak D match, TRBD1 (6 bases). CDR1 is SEHNR and CDR2 is FQNEAQ in the germline V gene (reference sequence). CDR3 length: 15 amino acids. V lost 5 bases, J lost 5 bases, and 19 bases lay in between.

The chain recombines TRBV24-1 with TRBJ2-1; D is uncertain. CDR1 is KGHDR and CDR2 is SFDVKD in the germline V gene. CDR3 length: 15 amino acids. Trimming cost V 5 bases and J 7 bases, with 17 bases left between them. The DNA for the CDR3 is TGTGCCACCAGTGCCCCTGAGGCAGTTCCAAATGAGCAGTTCTTC. Amino acid sequence: CATSAPEAVPNEQFF.

This chain joins TRBV4-3 and TRBJ2-3; tentative D call: TRBD2 (6 bases). This CDR3 has 17 amino acids. V was cut by 4 bases and J by 2 bases, with 19 bases left in between. In germline, CDR1 is LGHNA, CDR2 YSLEER. The CDR3 nucleotides are TGCGCCAGCAGCCCTGGTCTGCGGGACCTTTCCACAGATACGCAGTATTTT. Protein: CASSPGLRDLSTDTQYF.

This chain links TRBV6-1 with TRBJ1-5; D is undetermined. This CDR3 has 15 amino acids. V dropped 3 bases and J dropped 7 bases, with 16 bases sitting between them. The germline V gene encodes CDR1 MNHNS and CDR2 SASEGT. Here the CDR3 reads CASSDLGSAGQPQHF. As DNA, the CDR3 is TGTGCCAGCAGTGACCTGGGATCGGCGGGACAGCCCCAGCATTTT.

The chain has TRBV25-1 and TRBJ1-2, with TRBD1 identical over 7 bases. J lost 4 bases, V lost 5 bases, and 4 bases had no gene match. The CDR3 runs to 13 residues. Germline loops: CDR1 MGHDK, CDR2 SYGVNS. The CDR3 here is CASSMTGIYGYTF. As DNA, the CDR3 is TGTGCCAGCAGTATGACAGGGATCTATGGCTACACCTTC.

J is TRBJ2-5 and V is TRBV10-3; D unresolved. CDR3 length equals 15 residues. Germline CDR1 is ENHRY and CDR2 is SYGVKD. V lost 3 bases, J lost 2 bases, and 13 bases lay in between. The CDR3 region has the DNA TGTGCCATCAGTGACCCCGAACAGTCTCAAGAGACCCAGTACTTC. Translated: CAISDPEQSQETQYF.

The chain recombines TRBV5-6 with TRBJ1-5; D possibly corresponds to TRBD1 (6 bases). Trimming pared 2 bases from V and 7 bases from J, leaving 13 bases between. Germline CDR1 is SGHDT and CDR2 is YYEEEE. This CDR3 has 14 residues. CDR3 sequence reads: CASSFLRGGQPQHF. CDR3 nucleotides: TGTGCCAGCAGCTTCCTCAGGGGCGGGCAGCCCCAGCATTTT.

The gene calls are TRBV20-1 and TRBJ1-2; D perhaps matches TRBD1 (6 bases). CDR1 is DFQATT and CDR2 is SNEGSKA in the germline V gene (reference sequence). This CDR3 is built from 16 residues. The V end lost 2 bases, the J end lost 5 bases, and 21 bases lay between the germline ends. The CDR3 loop is CSARHSDRAIGYGYTF. The CDR3 DNA reads as TGCAGTGCTAGACATTCGGACAGAGCAATTGGTTATGGCTACACCTTC.

V gene TRBV12-3 or TRBV12-4 combines with J gene TRBJ2-3; D uncertain. There are 13 residues in the CDR3. Trimming took 7 bases from V and 1 from J, leaving 9 bases between them. CDR3 region: CASKQSGTDTQYF. CDR3 coding DNA: TGTGCCAGCAAACAGTCTGGCACAGATACGCAGTATTTT.

The chain is built from TRBV28 and TRBJ2-3; 8 bases are a match to TRBD1. Germline V gene data show CDR1 as MDHEN and CDR2 as SYDVKM. After removal of 6 bases from V and 4 bases from J, the junction contained 9 bases not matched to a gene. This CDR3 comprises 15 residues. DNA of the CDR3: TGTGCCAGCAGCCGGACAGGGTCACAGGCAGATACGCAGTATTTT. Amino acids: CASSRTGSQADTQYF.

This chain uses TRBV3-1 with TRBJ2-1; 7 bases fit TRBD2. Germline V gene sequence: CDR1 LGHDT, CDR2 YNNKEL (reference sequence). After removal of 4 bases from V and 4 bases from J, the junction contained 10 bases not matched to a gene. This CDR3 contains 16 residues. As DNA, the CDR3 is TGTGCCAGCAGCCCACTAAACACGGGACTATACAATGAGCAGTTCTTC. Translation: CASSPLNTGLYNEQFF.

This clonotype was detected a few times. The chain couples TRBV5-1 to TRBJ2-5; 10 bases are shared with TRBD2. Germline CDR1 and CDR2: SGHRS and YFSETQ. This CDR3 region has 15 residues. With 4 bases clipped from V and 1 base from J, the junction kept 4 bases outside the gene matches. CDR3 loop: CASSTGLAAQETQYF. DNA for the CDR3: TGCGCCAGCAGCACCGGACTAGCGGCCCAAGAGACCCAGTACTTC.

The chain recombines TRBV6-5 with TRBJ2-3, with a tentative D call TRBD1 (6 bases). The V gene lost 6 bases and the J gene lost 2 bases, with 15 bases spanning the gap. This CDR3 has 15 residues. CDR1 and CDR2 from the germline V gene are MNHEY and SVGAGI. This CDR3 is CASSDRNRATDTQYF. CDR3 DNA: TGTGCCAGCAGCGATCGGAACAGGGCCACAGATACGCAGTATTTT.

V is TRBV12-3 or TRBV12-4 and J is TRBJ1-3; D might be TRBD1 (5 bases). The V end was cut by 6 bases, the J end by 0 bases, with 9 bases between. The CDR3 extends over 14 amino acids. Here the CDR3 DNA reads TGTGCCAGCAGGGACACCGCCTCTGGAAACACCATATATTTT. Translation gives CASRDTASGNTIYF.

The chain employs TRBV5-1 and TRBJ2-1, with 10 bases that match TRBD1. TRBJ2-7 explains the end of the DNA better; the J call may be wrong. Looked up from germline, CDR1 is SGHRS and CDR2 is YFSETQ. The CDR3 sequence is 18 residues long. CDR3 sequence (DNA): TGCGCCAGCAGCGGGGGACAGGGGACATCTTTCTCCTACAATGAGCAGTACTTC. This translates into CASSGGQGTSFSYNEQYF.